The clone carrying this T cell receptor (beta chain) has just a few counts. The antigen is unknown. These data are taken from a study of response to subunit inactivated influenza vaccine. TCRdb redid the calling of the RT-PCR reads with MiXCR, one entry per CDR3 protein. The data show 800,000 to 1,000,000 distinct CDR3 sequences, 21% seen once. Notes on the study in general: Authors suggested that a seasonal influenza vaccination recruits few new T cells each time.

Germline-derived CDR1 and CDR2 are SGHVS and FNYEAQ. CDR3 length equals 15 residues. V was cut by 2 bases and J by 4 bases, with 14 bases left in between. Sequences were derived from PBMCs from blood, sampled around 5 days after vaccination. The V and J genes are TRBV7-6 and TRBJ2-5; perhaps D is TRBD1 or TRBD2 (6 bases each). This clonotype originated in a man between 50 and 59 years old who received an inactivated influenza vaccine. The CDR3 coding sequence is TGTGCCAGCAGCTTAAGTAGGGGGGAAGGAGAGACCCAGTACTTC. Its translation: CASSLSRGEGETQYF.